A selection of T cell receptor beta chains follows, all from one sample in a study of T cell changes during pregnancy in multiple sclerosis. Generated by immunoSEQ multiplex PCR, the TCRdb table keeps only in-frame clones and is missing some. The table lists tens of thousands of clones, over 80% of them singletons, with 1% to 1.5% in the top ten. The source material was peripheral blood. These receptors were taken from a female donor with multiple sclerosis, enrolled in a pregnancy study. Both conserved end residues are part of each CDR3. The D gene is left open where the match is weak. For some rows the clone size is stated as once, few or many, or as a class when expanded; others skip it.

d_call	clone_size	v_call	j_call	cdr3_nt	cdr3_aa
-	-	TRBV28	TRBJ2-5	TGTGCCAGCAGTTTATTGGGGGATGAAGAGACCCAGTACTTC	CASSLLGDEETQYF
TRBD2	-	TRBV19	TRBJ2-1	TGTGCCAGTAGCCTCCCTGCTAGCGGAGGCCCCAATGAGCAGTTCTTC	CASSLPASGGPNEQFF
-	-	TRBV10-3	TRBJ2-7	TGTGCCTCCAGCTCGGGGGACGGCGGGTACGAGCAGTACTTC	CASSSGDGGYEQYF
TRBD1	-	TRBV4-3	TRBJ2-1	TGCGCCAGCAGCCAGGCAGGGGGCTACAATGAGCAGTTCTTC	CASSQAGGYNEQFF
TRBD1	-	TRBV4-3	TRBJ2-5	TGCGCCAGCAGCCAAGATCCCCCCGGGACAGGGGGAGAGACCCAGTACTTC	CASSQDPPGTGGETQYF
-	-	TRBV7-2	TRBJ2-7	TGTGCCAGCAGCCGGGGGCTAGCCGACTACGAGCAGTACTTC	CASSRGLADYEQYF
TRBD1	-	TRBV25-1	TRBJ1-1	TGTGCCAGCAGTGGACAGGGGAGCACTGAAGCTTTCTTT	CASSGQGSTEAFF
-	-	TRBV6-1	TRBJ2-3	TGTGCCAGCAGTGAATCCAAAGGGTGGGAGATCCCAGATACGCAGTATTTT	CASSESKGWEIPDTQYF
-	-	TRBV4-2	TRBJ2-7	TGTGCCAGCAGCCTCGAGGGGGGACTTTCCTACGAGCAGTACTTC	CASSLEGGLSYEQYF
TRBD1	-	TRBV5-6	TRBJ1-1	TGTGCCAGCAGCTCATCGACAGGGGTGTTGAACACTGAAGCTTTCTTT	CASSSSTGVLNTEAFF
-	-	TRBV19	TRBJ2-3	TGTGCCAGTAGTTTCTCCCGGGACACAGATACGCAGTATTTT	CASSFSRDTDTQYF
-	-	TRBV30	TRBJ1-2	TGTGCCTGGAGTAGGGCCAACTATGGCTACACCTTC	CAWSRANYGYTF
TRBD1	-	TRBV2	TRBJ2-7	TGTGCCAGCGGCACCGGGACAGGGAACGAGCAGTACTTC	CASGTGTGNEQYF
TRBD1	-	TRBV30	TRBJ2-7	TGTGCCTGGGCGACCGGGACAGGGGGCTACGAGCAGTACTTC	CAWATGTGGYEQYF
-	-	TRBV9	TRBJ2-7	TGTGCCAGCAGCGTAGGCCCCCAGAACTCCTACGAGCAGTACTTC	CASSVGPQNSYEQYF
-	-	TRBV25-1	TRBJ2-1	TGTGCCAGCAGTGTTATCGATGGCCTCTCGGCCCTTCATGAGCAGTTCTTC	CASSVIDGLSALHEQFF
TRBD1	-	TRBV5-1	TRBJ1-2	TGCGCCAGCAGCTCTGGGACAGGGCCGGGCTATGGCTACACCTTC	CASSSGTGPGYGYTF
-	-	TRBV28	TRBJ1-2	TGTGCCAGCAGTTTTAGGAGGGCGATTGGCTACACCTTC	CASSFRRAIGYTF
-	-	TRBV10-2	TRBJ2-1	TGCGCCAGCAGTGAGAATCGGAGGGCCCTCTACAATGAGCAGTTCTTC	CASSENRRALYNEQFF
-	-	TRBV6-1	TRBJ1-1	TGTGCCAGCAGCGAACAGCCCATGAACACTGAAGCTTTCTTT	CASSEQPMNTEAFF
-	once	TRBV6-1	TRBJ1-5	TGTGCCAGCAAAAGGGTGAGGGGTAATCAGCCCCAGCATTTT	CASKRVRGNQPQHF
TRBD2	-	TRBV5-4	TRBJ2-2	TGTGCCAGCAGCCCAGGACTAGCTTCCACCGGGGAGCTGTTTTTT	CASSPGLASTGELFF
-	-	TRBV7-7	TRBJ2-3	TGTGCCAGCAGCCCCGGGGGAGATACGCAGTATTTT	CASSPGGDTQYF
-	-	TRBV11-2	TRBJ2-7	TGTGCCAGCAGCCCAGATGGGGGCGGCGAGCAGTACTTC	CASSPDGGGEQYF